Following are 32 T cell receptor beta chains from one sample sequenced in a study of cytomegalovirus exposure and HLA in healthy donors. The primer mix had 60 Vbeta and 13 Jbeta primers. Using immunoSEQ multiplex PCR, the repertoire was profiled, and TCRdb retains in-frame clones only, with some absent. The sample carries approximately 180,000 clones, roughly 90% recorded once. The sequenced material came from PBMCs. Receptor source: a girl under three years old in good health and CMV-seronegative.

The CDR3 nucleotides are TGTGCCAGCAGCGTAGCGGGGGGGCCTTGGGAGCAGTACTTC. It specifies CASSVAGGPWEQYF. This rearrangement joins TRBV9 to TRBJ2-7; 8 bases agree with TRBD2. Germline trimming cut 0 bases from V and 7 bases from J; bases unmatched to any gene: 6. Germline V gene sequence: CDR1 SGDLS, CDR2 YYNGEE. This CDR3 is 14 amino acids long.

The genes are TRBV4-1 and TRBJ1-1; possible D gene TRBD1, 6 bases. Germline CDR1 MGHRA, CDR2 YSYEKL. The CDR3 totals 12 residues. With 3 bases removed from V and 5 bases from J, the gap between germline ends came to 7 bases. CDR3 residues: CASSHDRTEAFF. The CDR3 DNA reads TGCGCCAGCAGCCACGACAGGACTGAAGCTTTCTTT.

This rearrangement joins TRBV7-3 to TRBJ2-7; the D gene is possibly TRBD2 (7 bases). V dropped 5 bases and J dropped 4 bases, with 27 bases sitting between them. The CDR3 covers 18 residues. Germline CDR1 SGHTA, CDR2 FQGTGA. The CDR3 here is CASSPSSGGPTERYEQYF. CDR3 DNA sequence: TGTGCCAGCAGCCCATCCTCGGGGGGCCCTACTGAACGTTACGAGCAGTACTTC.

J is TRBJ1-2 and V is TRBV14, with TRBD1 matching over 7 bases. With V trimmed by 7 bases and J by 6 bases, 8 bases remained unmatched. Germline V CDR1 and CDR2: SGHDN, FVKESK. The CDR3 runs 13 residues. CDR3 amino acids: CASNLGGLDGYTF. CDR3 nucleotide sequence: TGTGCCAGCAACTTAGGGGGCCTGGATGGCTACACCTTC.

The chain has TRBV7-9 and TRBJ2-7; 8 bases are shared with TRBD1. The length of the CDR3 is 17 residues. The V and J ends lost 5 bases and 0 bases, in that order; junction bases with no gene match: 12. Germline V gene sequence: CDR1 SEHNR, CDR2 FQNEAQ (reference sequence). CDR3 amino acids: CASSDLGGQGVSYEQYF. As DNA, the CDR3 is TGTGCCAGCAGCGACTTAGGCGGACAGGGAGTCTCCTACGAGCAGTACTTC.

The V call is TRBV10-1, the J call TRBJ1-5; possibly TRBD1 for D (5 bases). Trimming removed 9 bases at V and 2 bases at J, with 20 bases between. The CDR3 is 16 amino acids. CDR1 and CDR2 (germline): WNHNN, SYGVQD (reference sequence). The CDR3 region has the DNA TGCGCCAGGCCGGGAGGGGACGGTAGCTGCAATCAGCCCCAGCATTTT. Protein product: CARPGGDGSCNQPQHF.

This chain connects TRBV2 to TRBJ2-7, with D tentatively TRBD1 (5 bases). Germline V gene lookup returns CDR1 SNHLY and CDR2 FYNNEI. Trimming took off 6 bases at V and 3 bases at J, with 12 bases between the two ends. The length of the CDR3 is 13 residues. CDR3 protein: CASRQEPVYEQYF. DNA of the CDR3: TGTGCCAGCAGACAGGAACCAGTCTACGAGCAGTACTTC. The full variable domain, its missing parts supplied by reference TRBV2 and TRBJ2-7, is EPEVTQTPSHQVTQMGQEVILRCVPISNHLYFYWYRQILGQKVEFLVSFYNNEISEKSEIFDDQFSVERPDGSNFTLKIRSTKLEDSAMYFCASRQEPVYEQYFGPGTRLTVT.

The chain employs TRBV30 and TRBJ1-1, with TRBD1 matching over 7 bases. Germline-derived CDR1 and CDR2 are GTSNPN and SVGIG (reference sequence). The CDR3 covers 14 residues. Losses at the gene ends were 6 bases for V and 5 bases for J; bases not matched to a gene: 12. The CDR3 loop is CACPLQGRNTEAFF. CDR3 nucleotide sequence: TGTGCCTGCCCCTTACAGGGGCGGAATACTGAAGCTTTCTTT.

The genes are TRBV9 and TRBJ2-5; D perhaps matches TRBD1 (6 bases). Trimming took 4 bases from V and 5 from J, leaving 15 bases between them. Germline V gene data show CDR1 as SGDLS and CDR2 as YYNGEE. The CDR3 sequence is 14 residues long. For the CDR3, the DNA is TGTGCCAGCAGCACCCCTGGGGGCCGGGAGACCCAGTACTTC. Encoded protein: CASSTPGGRETQYF.

V usage is TRBV6-4 and J usage is TRBJ2-1; 10 bases match TRBD2. This CDR3 has 16 amino acids. After removal of 3 bases from V and 4 bases from J, the junction contained 6 bases not matched to a gene. CDR1 and CDR2 from the germline V gene are MRHNA and SNTAGT. The CDR3 loop is CASSEVPGLAYNEQFF. The CDR3 coding sequence is TGTGCCAGCAGTGAGGTCCCGGGACTAGCGTACAATGAGCAGTTCTTC.

CDR3 protein: CASSSSLAGVNNEQFF. CDR3 nucleotide sequence: TGTGCCAGCAGCTCCTCGCTAGCGGGGGTGAACAATGAGCAGTTCTTC. The chain has TRBV7-9 and TRBJ2-1, with 10 bases lining up with TRBD2. Trimming removed 4 bases from V and 5 bases from J; junction bases left unmatched: 8. The length of the CDR3 is 16 residues. Germline values: CDR1 SEHNR, CDR2 FQNEAQ (reference sequence).

V gene TRBV7-2 combines with J gene TRBJ2-5; D is ambiguous. From germline, CDR1 is SGHTA and CDR2 FQGNSA. Trimming pared 1 base from V and 5 bases from J, leaving 11 bases between. The CDR3 runs 14 residues. CDR3 bases: TGTGCCAGCAGCTTAGGGTCGTTAGTGGAGACCCAGTACTTC. Encoded protein: CASSLGSLVETQYF.

The chain uses TRBV29-1 and TRBJ2-1; D is uncertain. The germline gives CDR1 SQVTM, CDR2 ANQGSEA. The CDR3 is 12 residues long. V was shortened by 4 bases and J by 9 bases, with 13 bases between the two germline ends. CDR3 DNA sequence: TGCAGCGTTGCCCGGGTGTCCGGTGAGCAGTTCTTC. This translates into CSVARVSGEQFF.

The chain combines TRBV29-1 with TRBJ2-5, with a weak D call TRBD1 (5 bases). Germline-derived CDR1 and CDR2 are SQVTM and ANQGSEA. CDR3 length: 14 residues. Trimming cost V 4 bases and J 2 bases, with 14 bases left between them. The chain's CDR3 is CSVGETALQETQYF. CDR3 coding DNA: TGCAGCGTTGGTGAGACAGCCTTGCAAGAGACCCAGTACTTC.

CDR3 DNA: TGTGCCAGCAGCCAAGGTTTTGGGACTGCAGCTAACTATGGCTACACCTTC. This encodes CASSQGFGTAANYGYTF. The genes are TRBV4-2 and TRBJ1-2, with D possibly being TRBD1 (5 bases). Deletions cut 1 base from V and 0 bases from J, with 15 bases between. The CDR3 runs to 17 residues. The germline gives CDR1 LGHNA, CDR2 YNFKEQ.

This clone came up a few times. The chain combines TRBV2 with TRBJ2-5; 10 bases fit TRBD2. Germline lookup yields CDR1 SNHLY and CDR2 FYNNEI. The CDR3 is 12 residues long. The ends lost 8 bases at V and 5 bases at J; junction bases unmatched: 2. This chain's CDR3 is CASGTSDETQYF. DNA for the CDR3: TGTGCCAGCGGGACTAGCGACGAGACCCAGTACTTC.

The table lists this clone with a few counts. The chain joins TRBV5-1 to TRBJ2-3; TRBD2 agrees at 11 bases. Germline V CDR1 and CDR2: SGHRS, YFSETQ. The CDR3 has 15 amino acids. Trimming at V came to 2 bases and at J to 7 bases, leaving 6 bases not matched to a gene. CDR3 in DNA: TGCGCCAGCAGCTTCGTTCTAGCGGGGGGCAATACGCAGTATTTT. Translated, it gives CASSFVLAGGNTQYF.

The chain has TRBV11-1 and TRBJ2-1, with D possibly being TRBD2 (6 bases). CDR1 and CDR2 (germline): SGHAT, FQDESV (reference sequence). Trimming removed 4 bases at V and 0 bases at J, with 13 bases between. The CDR3 is made up of 16 amino acids. CDR3 bases: TGTGCCAGCAGCTCCCTTGGTAGCGGCTCCTACAATGAGCAGTTCTTC. Translation: CASSSLGSGSYNEQFF.

The chain employs TRBV15 and TRBJ2-1; the D gene is possibly TRBD2 (5 bases). V dropped 1 base and J dropped 10 bases, with 14 bases sitting between them. Germline-derived CDR1 and CDR2 are LNHNV and YYDKDF (reference sequence). The CDR3 contains 14 residues. The CDR3 loop reads CATSRVRGAAEQFF. The CDR3 DNA follows: TGTGCCACCAGCAGAGTTCGTGGAGCGGCCGAGCAGTTCTTC. Combining the CDR3 with reference TRBV15 and TRBJ2-1 gives the whole variable domain DAMVIQNPRYQVTQFGKPVTLSCSQTLNHNVMYWYQQKSSQAPKLLFHYYDKDFNNEADTPDNFQSRRPNTSFCFLDIRSPGLGDTAMYLCATSRVRGAAEQFFGPGTRLTVL.

This clone was seen more than once but under ten times. The V gene is TRBV19, the J gene TRBJ1-2; TRBD1 agrees at 11 bases. This CDR3 has 16 residues. Germline CDR1 is LNHDA and CDR2 is SQIVND (reference sequence). The J segment lost 3 bases and the V segment lost 3 bases, leaving 6 bases of the junction unmatched. The CDR3 nucleotides read TGTGCCAGTAGTATTTATCTGGGACAGGGGGACTATGGCTACACCTTC. Its translation: CASSIYLGQGDYGYTF.

The CDR3 DNA reads as TGCAGCGTTACGGACAGGGGTGGCTACACCTTC. This encodes CSVTDRGGYTF. This chain connects TRBV29-1 to TRBJ1-2, with 9 bases lining up with TRBD1. This CDR3 comprises 11 residues. Trimming removed 5 bases from V and 7 bases from J; junction bases left unmatched: 2. Per germline, CDR1 SQVTM and CDR2 ANQGSEA.

This sequence joins TRBV11-2 and TRBJ1-1; the match to TRBD1 covers 7 bases. The CDR3 has 17 amino acids. V trimming: 5 bases; J trimming: 0 bases; junction bases outside the gene matches: 12. Germline assignment: CDR1 SGHAT and CDR2 FQNNGV. The CDR3 loop is CASSPGGTPLLNTEAFF. CDR3 in DNA: TGTGCCAGCAGCCCAGGGGGGACCCCCCTATTGAACACTGAAGCTTTCTTT.

The rearrangement uses TRBV12-5 and TRBJ1-1; perhaps TRBD1 as D (5 bases). V was trimmed by 0 bases and J by 4 bases, leaving 24 bases between them. There are 19 residues in the CDR3. Germline V gene lookup returns CDR1 LGHNT and CDR2 FRNRAP. The CDR3 loop reads CASGLVIHRRPLLGTEAFF. The CDR3 coding sequence is TGTGCTAGTGGTTTGGTAATACACAGGCGTCCTCTCCTTGGCACTGAAGCTTTCTTT.

This clone was picked up one time. CDR3 DNA sequence: TGTGCCAGCAGCTTATTTCCAGGGAACTACGAGCAGTACTTC. Its protein is CASSLFPGNYEQYF. V and J are TRBV7-8 and TRBJ2-7; a weak D match, TRBD1 (5 bases). V was pared by 2 bases and J by 3 bases, with 11 bases between. CDR1 and CDR2 from the germline V gene are SGHVS and FQNEAQ. CDR3 length: 14 amino acids.

This clone was seen once. The rearrangement uses TRBV11-2 and TRBJ1-4; 8 nucleotides line up with TRBD1. Germline trimming cut 1 base from V and 6 bases from J; bases unmatched to any gene: 10. In germline, CDR1 is SGHAT, CDR2 FQNNGV. The CDR3 runs to 17 residues. The CDR3 protein is CASSLGDTGGGYEKLFF. The CDR3, as DNA: TGTGCCAGCAGCTTAGGGGACACAGGGGGGGGATATGAAAAACTGTTTTTT.

CDR3 coding DNA: TGCGCCAGCAGCTTCCCCAGGGGGCGCACAGATACGCAGTATTTT. It is translated as CASSFPRGRTDTQYF. This rearrangement joins TRBV5-1 to TRBJ2-3; TRBD1 agrees at 8 bases. The CDR3 length is 15 residues. The J segment lost 1 base and the V segment lost 2 bases, leaving 3 bases of the junction unmatched. In germline, CDR1 is SGHRS, CDR2 YFSETQ.

This clone has a handful of counts. This chain uses TRBV4-1 with TRBJ1-1, with 8 bases aligning to TRBD1. The CDR3 consists of 15 residues. Germline V gene data show CDR1 as MGHRA and CDR2 as YSYEKL. V lost 1 base to trimming and J lost 7 bases; unmatched junction nucleotides: 8. CDR3 loop: CASSQGAGGAGEAFF. CDR3 nucleotide sequence: TGCGCCAGCAGCCAAGGGGCAGGGGGCGCGGGTGAAGCTTTCTTT.

The rearrangement links TRBV29-1 to TRBJ2-3; 9 nucleotides align to TRBD2. Trimming took 7 bases from V and 5 from J; bases not matched to a gene: 10. The V gene's germline CDR1 is SQVTM and CDR2 ANQGSEA. CDR3 length: 14 amino acids. CDR3 amino acids: CSAFIAGVLDTQYF. DNA of the CDR3: TGCAGCGCTTTTATAGCGGGAGTACTAGATACGCAGTATTTT.

This sequence joins TRBV5-6 and TRBJ1-5; no clear D. The V gene lost 1 base and the J gene lost 2 bases, with 10 bases spanning the gap. The CDR3 spans 15 residues. The germline gives CDR1 SGHDT, CDR2 YYEEEE. DNA for the CDR3: TGTGCCAGCAGCTTGTGGAGAAGTGGCAATCAGCCCCAGCATTTT. It encodes CASSLWRSGNQPQHF.

The chain carries TRBV18 and TRBJ1-4; D is undetermined. CDR1 and CDR2 (germline): KGHSH, LQKENI. V was shortened by 2 bases and J by 8 bases, with 15 bases between the two germline ends. The CDR3 is 15 amino acids. The CDR3 DNA reads TGTGCCAGCTCACCAGATGAGGAGGTTCGGGAAAAACTGTTTTTT. Protein product: CASSPDEEVREKLFF.

The chain employs TRBV11-2 and TRBJ2-5, with D maybe TRBD1 (6 bases). The CDR3 is 16 residues long. V was cut by 1 base and J by 0 bases, with 12 bases left in between. In germline, CDR1 is SGHAT, CDR2 FQNNGV. DNA for the CDR3: TGTGCCAGCAGCTTAGCGTCAGGGGCGTACCAAGAGACCCAGTACTTC. This encodes CASSLASGAYQETQYF.

J is TRBJ2-4 and V is TRBV29-1; 11 nucleotides align to TRBD2. V shed 2 bases and J 9 bases; nucleotides not matched to a gene: 0. The CDR3 spans 12 residues. Looked up from germline, CDR1 is SQVTM and CDR2 is ANQGSEA. CDR3 in DNA: TGCAGCGTTGAACTAGCGGGGGGCATTCAGTACTTC. The encoded protein is CSVELAGGIQYF.